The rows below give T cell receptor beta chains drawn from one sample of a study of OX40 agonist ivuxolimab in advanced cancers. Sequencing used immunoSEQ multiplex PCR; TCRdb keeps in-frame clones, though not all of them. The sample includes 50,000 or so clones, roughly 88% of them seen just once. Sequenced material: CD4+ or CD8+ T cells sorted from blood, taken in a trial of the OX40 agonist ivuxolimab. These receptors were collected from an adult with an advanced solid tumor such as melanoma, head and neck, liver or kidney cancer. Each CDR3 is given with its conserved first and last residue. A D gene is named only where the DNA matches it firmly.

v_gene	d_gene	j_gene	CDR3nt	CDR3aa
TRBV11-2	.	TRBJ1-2	TGTGCCAGCAGCTTTAGATATGGCTACACCTTC	CASSFRYGYTF
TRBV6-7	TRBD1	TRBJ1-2	TGTGCCAGCAGTTACTCTCCGAGGACAGGGCCCAATCCCTATGGCTACACCTTC	CASSYSPRTGPNPYGYTF
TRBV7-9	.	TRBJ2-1	TGTGCCAGCAGCCAAGACGGCCCCGATGAGCAGTTCTTC	CASSQDGPDEQFF
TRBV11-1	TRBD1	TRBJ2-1	TGTGCCAGCAGCTGGGGACAGGGGAGGGATGAGCAGTTCTTC	CASSWGQGRDEQFF
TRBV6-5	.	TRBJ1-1	TGTGCCAGCAGTTACTCCCAGGACACTGAAGCTTTCTTT	CASSYSQDTEAFF
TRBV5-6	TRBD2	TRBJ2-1	TGTGCCAGCAGCTCAGCTCCGGGACTAGCGGCCTTAGATGAGCAGTTCTTC	CASSSAPGLAALDEQFF
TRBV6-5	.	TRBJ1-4	TGTGCCAGCAGTTTAAGCATGCGGGAAAAACTGTTTTTT	CASSLSMREKLFF
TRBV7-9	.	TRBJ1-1	TGTGCCAGCAGCCAGACTGGAGGCACTGAAGCTTTCTTT	CASSQTGGTEAFF
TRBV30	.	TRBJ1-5	TGTGCCTGGAGTACTCAGTATAATCAGCCCCAGCATTTT	CAWSTQYNQPQHF
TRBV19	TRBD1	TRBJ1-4	TGTGCCAGTAGCTTGTCAGGGGGCGGCGAAAAACTGTTTTTT	CASSLSGGGEKLFF
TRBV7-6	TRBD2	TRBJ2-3	TGTGCCAGCAGCCTGCTAGCGGGGTTGAGCACAGATACGCAGTATTTT	CASSLLAGLSTDTQYF
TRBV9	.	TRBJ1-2	TGTGCCAGCAGCGTAGCTAGCGGTCAGGGATATGGCTACACCTTC	CASSVASGQGYGYTF
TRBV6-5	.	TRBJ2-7	TGTGCCAGCAGTTACACGACAGTCTCCTACGAGCAGTACTTC	CASSYTTVSYEQYF
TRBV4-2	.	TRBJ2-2	TGTGCCAGCAGCCGAGGGAGGCTAGGCACCGGGGAGCTGTTTTTT	CASSRGRLGTGELFF